This TCR beta chain was documented in a study of graft-versus-host responses after intestinal transplantation. For the study at large: Transplantation in recipients was multivisceral, liver-intestinal, or isolated intestinal. After anti-thymocyte globulin induction, recipients took tacrolimus and steroids for three to four years. Study results and limitations: Early post-transplant HvG declines showed an association with peak circulating GvH clone levels. Present in recipient marrow, GvH clones included some that appeared first in ileum or blood.

Turning to this clone: Its antigen is still unknown.

Trimming removed 5 bases from V and 3 bases from J, with 14 bases in between. The CDR3 contains 14 residues. Germline loops: CDR1 MNHNS, CDR2 SASEGT. Using immunoSEQ multiplex PCR, the repertoire was profiled, and TCRdb retains in-frame clones only, with some absent. The repertoire holds about 94,000 clones, with roughly 90% as singletons. This specimen consisted of unstimulated CD8+ T cells sorted from spleen or lymph node cells, obtained before intestinal transplant. The chain carries TRBV6-1 and TRBJ2-7, with D possibly being TRBD2 (5 bases). This receptor was identified in a human donor who received an intestinal transplant. The DNA for the CDR3 is TGTGCCAGCAGTCTGCGACTATCTGTCTACGAGCAGTACTTC. It codes for CASSLRLSVYEQYF.